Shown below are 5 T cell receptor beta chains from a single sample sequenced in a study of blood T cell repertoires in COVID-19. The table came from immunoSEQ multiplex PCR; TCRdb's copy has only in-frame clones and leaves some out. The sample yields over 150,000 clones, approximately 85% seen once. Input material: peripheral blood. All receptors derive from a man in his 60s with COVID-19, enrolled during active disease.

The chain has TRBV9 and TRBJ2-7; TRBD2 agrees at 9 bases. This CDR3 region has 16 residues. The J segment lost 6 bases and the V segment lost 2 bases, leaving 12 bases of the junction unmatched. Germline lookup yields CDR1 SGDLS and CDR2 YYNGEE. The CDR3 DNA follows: TGTGCCAGCAGCGTGCGGGTAGCGGGAGATTCCAGCGAGCAGTACTTC. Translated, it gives CASSVRVAGDSSEQYF.

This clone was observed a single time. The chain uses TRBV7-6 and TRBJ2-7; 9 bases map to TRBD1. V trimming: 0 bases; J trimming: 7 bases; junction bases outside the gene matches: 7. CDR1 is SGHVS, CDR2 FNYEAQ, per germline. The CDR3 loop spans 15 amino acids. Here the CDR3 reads CASSLAGQGPSEQYF. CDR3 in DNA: TGTGCCAGCAGCTTAGCGGGACAGGGCCCCTCGGAGCAGTACTTC. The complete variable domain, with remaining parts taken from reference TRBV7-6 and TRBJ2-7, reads GAGVSQSPRYKVTKRGQDVALRCDPISGHVSLYWYRQALGQGPEFLTYFNYEAQQDKSGLPNDRFSAERPEGSISTLTIQRTEQRDSAMYRCASSLAGQGPSEQYFGPGTRLTVT.

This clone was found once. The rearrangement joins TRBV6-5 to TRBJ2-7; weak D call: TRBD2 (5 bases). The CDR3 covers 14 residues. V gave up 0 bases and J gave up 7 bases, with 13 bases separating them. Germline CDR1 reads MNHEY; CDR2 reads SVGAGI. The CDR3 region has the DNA TGTGCCAGCAGTTACTCCCTACCAGAGGGAGAGCAGTACTTC. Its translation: CASSYSLPEGEQYF.

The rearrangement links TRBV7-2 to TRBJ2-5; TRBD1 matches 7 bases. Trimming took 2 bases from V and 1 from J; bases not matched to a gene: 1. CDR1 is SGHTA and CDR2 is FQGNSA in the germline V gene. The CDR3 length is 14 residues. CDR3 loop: CASSLHRGQETQYF. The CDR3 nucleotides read TGTGCCAGCAGCTTACACAGGGGCCAAGAGACCCAGTACTTC.

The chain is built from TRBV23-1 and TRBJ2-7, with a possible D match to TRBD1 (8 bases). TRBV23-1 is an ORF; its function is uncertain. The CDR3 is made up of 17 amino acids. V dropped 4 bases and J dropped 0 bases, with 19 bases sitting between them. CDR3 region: CASSPLNRGGVSYEQYF. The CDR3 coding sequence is TGCGCCAGCAGTCCCCTCAACAGGGGGGGGGTCTCCTACGAGCAGTACTTC.